Below, 29 T cell receptor beta chains from the same sample are listed, as sequenced in a study of cytomegalovirus exposure and HLA in healthy donors. Researchers ran the PCR with 60 Vbeta and 13 Jbeta primers. The data were produced by immunoSEQ multiplex PCR, yet TCRdb's version contains in-frame clones alone and is incomplete. Among a few hundred thousand clones listed, roughly 80% were seen once. Sequencing was done on a sample of PBMCs. The receptors come from a girl aged 2 to 9 in good health and CMV-seronegative.

The genes are TRBV19 and TRBJ1-4; a possible D gene is TRBD1 (5 bases). The CDR3 loop spans 16 amino acids. Germline CDR1 is LNHDA and CDR2 is SQIVND (reference sequence). V lost 8 bases, J lost 0 bases, and 16 bases lay in between. CDR3 in amino acids: CASGGLEDSTNEKLFF. In DNA, the CDR3 is TGTGCCAGTGGGGGGTTAGAAGACTCAACTAATGAAAAACTGTTTTTT.

There are a few counts of this clone. The chain couples TRBV5-1 to TRBJ2-5; 11 bases align to TRBD1. This CDR3 has 17 amino acids. V gave up 4 bases and J gave up 4 bases; unmatched junction bases: 12. Germline loops: CDR1 SGHRS, CDR2 YFSETQ. CDR3 residues: CASSPDRGLRVRETQYF. The CDR3 region has the DNA TGCGCCAGCAGCCCGGACAGGGGGCTTAGGGTGAGAGAGACCCAGTACTTC.

The chain is built from TRBV21-1 and TRBJ2-7; TRBD2, the table's D call, was not compared with the DNA. TRBV21-1 is annotated as a pseudogene. CDR3 length equals 14 residues. CDR3 DNA sequence: TGTGCCAGCAGCAAACGTAGCGCCTCCTACGAGCAGTACTTC. It codes for CASSKRSASYEQYF.

This chain connects TRBV29-1 to TRBJ1-1; no definite D call. The CDR3 totals 12 residues. V was pared by 6 bases and J by 1 base, with 9 bases between. Germline CDR1 reads SQVTM; CDR2 reads ANQGSEA. The CDR3 reads CSVLLQNTEAFF. The CDR3 DNA reads TGCAGCGTCCTTTTACAGAACACTGAAGCTTTCTTT.

Only one count was recorded for this clone. The chain has TRBV6-5 and TRBJ1-1; no definite D call. The CDR3 contains 14 residues. Germline assignment: CDR1 MNHEY and CDR2 SVGAGI. V gave up 0 bases and J gave up 1 base, with 6 bases separating them. CDR3 in DNA: TGTGCCAGCAGTTACTCGCGCTGGAACACTGAAGCTTTCTTT. This codes for CASSYSRWNTEAFF.

The chain employs TRBV2 and TRBJ1-2; 9 nucleotides align to TRBD1. Germline V gene lookup returns CDR1 SNHLY and CDR2 FYNNEI. CDR3 length: 16 residues. V trimming: 3 bases; J trimming: 3 bases; junction bases outside the gene matches: 8. In DNA form, the CDR3 reads TGTGCCAGCAGTGACCCTTTCCGGGACAGGGACTATGGCTACACCTTC. Amino acid sequence: CASSDPFRDRDYGYTF. Full variable domain (rest looked up from reference TRBV2 and TRBJ1-2): EPEVTQTPSHQVTQMGQEVILRCVPISNHLYFYWYRQILGQKVEFLVSFYNNEISEKSEIFDDQFSVERPDGSNFTLKIRSTKLEDSAMYFCASSDPFRDRDYGYTFGSGTRLTVV.

The V gene is TRBV6-1, the J gene TRBJ2-1, with D unclear. CDR1 and CDR2 from the germline V gene are MNHNS and SASEGT. V dropped 1 base and J dropped 6 bases, with 22 bases sitting between them. This CDR3 comprises 18 residues. CDR3 protein: CASSEVTVTPQVRNEQFF. The CDR3, as DNA: TGTGCCAGCAGTGAAGTAACCGTAACTCCTCAGGTGCGCAATGAGCAGTTCTTC.

This chain joins TRBV27 and TRBJ1-1, with D tentatively TRBD1 (5 bases). V was trimmed by 2 bases and J by 1 base, leaving 8 bases between them. The CDR3 runs to 14 residues. Germline values: CDR1 MNHEY, CDR2 SMNVEV (reference sequence). CDR3 nucleotide sequence: TGTGCCAGCAGTTTAATGGGGGGGAACACTGAAGCTTTCTTT. It codes for CASSLMGGNTEAFF.

J is TRBJ2-5 and V is TRBV7-9; D perhaps matches TRBD1 (6 bases). Trimming removed 6 bases from V and 5 bases from J, with 13 bases in between. Germline lookup yields CDR1 SEHNR and CDR2 FQNEAQ (reference sequence). The CDR3 contains 13 residues. In DNA, the CDR3 is TGTGCCAGCAGTCGCGGACAGTGGGAGACCCAGTACTTC. It encodes CASSRGQWETQYF.

The chain uses TRBV7-2 and TRBJ2-7; TRBD2 matches at 8 bases. V was pared by 2 bases and J by 2 bases, with 2 bases of the junction left unmatched. Germline lookup yields CDR1 SGHTA and CDR2 FQGNSA. There are 14 residues in the CDR3. The CDR3 here is CASSLTSGAYEQYF. CDR3 DNA sequence: TGTGCCAGCAGCTTAACTAGCGGTGCCTACGAGCAGTACTTC.

V usage is TRBV11-2 and J usage is TRBJ1-2; perhaps TRBD1 as D (6 bases). V lost 10 bases, J lost 8 bases, and 17 bases lay in between. CDR3 size: 12 residues. CDR1 SGHAT and CDR2 FQNNGV come from the germline V gene. CDR3 in DNA: TGTGCCATAAGGGGGAGGGTCTGGGGCTACACCTTC. It is translated as CAIRGRVWGYTF. Filled out from reference TRBV11-2 and TRBJ1-2, the complete variable domain reads EAGVAQSPRYKIIEKRQSVAFWCNPISGHATLYWYQQILGQGPKLLIQFQNNGVVDDSQLPKDRFSAERLKGVDSTLKIQPAKLEDSAVYLCAIRGRVWGYTFGSGTRLTVV.

The chain links TRBV30 to TRBJ2-2, with 8 nucleotides matching TRBD2. The germline V gene has CDR1 GTSNPN and CDR2 SVGIG (reference sequence). J gave up 7 bases and V 4 bases, and 5 bases lay outside the gene matches. This CDR3 spans 13 amino acids. The CDR3 sequence: CAWTGGRSGELFF. The DNA of the CDR3 is TGTGCCTGGACCGGCGGGAGGAGCGGGGAGCTGTTTTTT.

This chain links TRBV27 with TRBJ2-1, with TRBD1 identical over 10 bases. CDR3 size: 15 residues. CDR1 and CDR2 (germline): MNHEY, SMNVEV (reference sequence). With V trimmed by 5 bases and J by 6 bases, 7 bases remained unmatched. In nucleotides, the CDR3 is TGTGCCAGCAGTGCGCCGGGACAGGGGTTCAATGAGCAGTTCTTC. It translates to CASSAPGQGFNEQFF.

V and J are TRBV6-1 and TRBJ2-3, with D possibly TRBD2 on 5 matching bases. This CDR3 has 14 amino acids. CDR1 and CDR2 from the germline V gene are MNHNS and SASEGT. Trimming left V 2 bases short and J 5 bases short, with 11 bases between. For the CDR3, the DNA is TGTGCCAGCAGTGAACCCGAGGGATTAGATACGCAGTATTTT. Translating gives CASSEPEGLDTQYF.

The V gene is TRBV2, the J gene TRBJ1-1; D is uncertain. The ends were cut back, 7 bases at V and 7 bases at J, with 16 bases in the middle. There are 13 residues in the CDR3. The V gene's germline CDR1 is SNHLY and CDR2 FYNNEI. In nucleotides, the CDR3 is TGTGCCAGCACGGACGTTAGGAGGGTTGAAGCTTTCTTT. It translates to CASTDVRRVEAFF.

The chain is built from TRBV13 and TRBJ1-4; D unclear. This CDR3 comprises 14 residues. Looked up from germline, CDR1 is PRHDT and CDR2 is FYEKMQ (reference sequence). V was pared by 2 bases and J by 5 bases, with 9 bases between. CDR3 nucleotides: TGTGCCAGCAGCTTAATGGCACCAAATGAAAAACTGTTTTTT. Amino acids: CASSLMAPNEKLFF.

J is TRBJ1-1 and V is TRBV6-1; no clear D gene. CDR1 and CDR2 (germline): MNHNS, SASEGT. The CDR3 runs 14 residues. Between the trimmed V and J ends, which lost 7 bases and 5 bases, there was a span of 17 bases. The CDR3 bases are TGTGCCAGCACCCAAGGAGGCGCCGGTACTGAAGCTTTCTTT. Its translation: CASTQGGAGTEAFF.

V gene TRBV4-1 combines with J gene TRBJ2-3; 7 nucleotides align to TRBD1. Germline V lookup: CDR1 MGHRA, CDR2 YSYEKL. The V and J ends lost 1 base and 2 bases, in that order; junction bases with no gene match: 6. This CDR3 spans 16 amino acids. The CDR3 is CASSQGPGQDTDTQYF. CDR3 DNA sequence: TGCGCCAGCAGCCAAGGCCCAGGACAGGACACAGATACGCAGTATTTT.

The gene calls are TRBV29-1 and TRBJ1-1, with D possibly being TRBD1 (5 bases). Trimming removed 4 bases at V and 5 bases at J, with 14 bases between. Germline values: CDR1 SQVTM, CDR2 ANQGSEA. This CDR3 contains 13 residues. This CDR3 is CSVGGRQSTEAFF. CDR3 nucleotide sequence: TGCAGCGTTGGCGGACGACAGTCGACTGAAGCTTTCTTT.

On this clone: A read error may account for a junction end that differs from germline. The chain recombines TRBV29-1 with TRBJ2-5, with 7 bases identical to TRBD1. CDR3 length: 13 residues. The germline CDR1 and CDR2 sequences are SQVTM and ANQGSEA. The CDR3 sequence is CSAETTGTKTQYF. CDR3 in DNA: TGCAGCGCTGAAACGACAGGGACGAAGACCCAGTACTTC.

This clone has a handful of counts. V and J are TRBV5-1 and TRBJ1-2; 8 nucleotides match TRBD1. The CDR3 covers 14 residues. The V gene's germline CDR1 is SGHRS and CDR2 YFSETQ. The J segment lost 4 bases and the V segment lost 3 bases, leaving 5 bases of the junction unmatched. The CDR3 region has the DNA TGCGCCAGCAGCTATGAGACAGGGGTCTATGGCTACACCTTC. Protein product: CASSYETGVYGYTF. Variable domain in full (rest from reference TRBV5-1 and TRBJ1-2): KAGVTQTPRYLIKTRGQQVTLSCSPISGHRSVSWYQQTPGQGLQFLFEYFSETQRNKGNFPGRFSGRQFSNSRSEMNVSTLELGDSALYLCASSYETGVYGYTFGSGTRLTVV.

Remarks on this clone: Other nucleotide sequences from this sample produce the same CDR3. The chain recombines TRBV6-5 with TRBJ1-2; D gene unclear. Germline V gene sequence: CDR1 MNHEY, CDR2 SVGAGI. Trimming shortened V by 6 bases and J by 2 bases, and 10 bases separated the two germline ends. This CDR3 contains 13 residues. In DNA, the CDR3 is TGTGCCAGCAGGCCAACCGGGAACTATGGCTACACCTTC. This gives the protein CASRPTGNYGYTF.

In this sample, this clone turned up a few times. This rearrangement joins TRBV11-3 to TRBJ1-1; 7 bases agree with TRBD1. CDR1 is SGHNT and CDR2 is YENEEA in the germline V gene. This CDR3 has 15 residues. Trimming removed 1 base from V and 3 bases from J; junction bases left unmatched: 5. The CDR3 coding sequence is TGTGCCAGCAGCTTAGGGGCCGACAGGGACACTGAAGCTTTCTTT. Protein product: CASSLGADRDTEAFF.

CDR3 region: CASSLQGTNQPQHF. The CDR3 DNA follows: TGTGCCAGCAGCTTACAGGGAACTAATCAGCCCCAGCATTTT. V usage is TRBV5-6 and J usage is TRBJ1-5, with D maybe TRBD1 (6 bases). Germline CDR1 and CDR2: SGHDT and YYEEEE. The CDR3 loop spans 14 amino acids. Trimming removed 2 bases at V and 4 bases at J, with 10 bases between. Full variable domain (rest looked up from reference TRBV5-6 and TRBJ1-5): DAGVTQSPTHLIKTRGQQVTLRCSPKSGHDTVSWYQQALGQGPQFIFQYYEEEERQRGNFPDRFSGHQFPNYSSELNVNALLLGDSALYLCASSLQGTNQPQHFGDGTRLSIL.

The rearrangement links TRBV30 to TRBJ2-5; D perhaps matches TRBD1 (5 bases). From germline, CDR1 is GTSNPN and CDR2 SVGIG (reference sequence). V was pared by 5 bases and J by 7 bases, with 11 bases between. The CDR3 spans 11 residues. In DNA form, the CDR3 reads TGTGCCTGGGACAGCGCAGGGACCCAGTACTTC. It encodes CAWDSAGTQYF.

The chain combines TRBV10-3 with TRBJ2-3, with TRBD1 as a possible D gene (5 bases). V lost 8 bases to trimming and J lost 5 bases, with 14 bases between them. This CDR3 region has 13 residues. CDR1 and CDR2 from the germline V gene are ENHRY and SYGVKD. The CDR3 reads CAISEQGQDTQYF. CDR3 nucleotides: TGTGCCATCTCGGAGCAGGGTCAAGATACGCAGTATTTT.

This clone was detected only a few times. The chain is built from TRBV30 and TRBJ2-1; TRBD2 might be the D (6 bases). CDR1 is GTSNPN, CDR2 SVGIG, per germline (reference sequence). Trimming stripped 0 bases from V and 8 bases from J, with 17 bases between. The CDR3 totals 15 residues. The CDR3 loop reads CAWSVWLGGGDEQFF. CDR3 DNA sequence: TGTGCCTGGAGTGTATGGCTAGGTGGCGGGGATGAGCAGTTCTTC.

The CDR3 sequence is CASSYGTNEKLFF. The CDR3 DNA sequence: TGTGCCAGCAGTTACGGGACAAATGAAAAACTGTTTTTT. The chain couples TRBV6-5 to TRBJ1-4, with D possibly matching TRBD1 (6 bases). Germline V lookup: CDR1 MNHEY, CDR2 SVGAGI. The CDR3 is 13 amino acids. V dropped 2 bases and J dropped 5 bases, with 6 bases sitting between them.

The rearrangement links TRBV2 to TRBJ2-3; 9 bases are shared with TRBD2. Germline V CDR1 and CDR2: SNHLY, FYNNEI. The CDR3 length is 15 residues. The V gene end was trimmed by 5 bases and the J gene end by 4 bases; junction bases not matched to a gene: 7. The CDR3 loop reads CASSWGTSSPDTQYF. CDR3 nucleotide sequence: TGTGCCAGCAGTTGGGGGACTAGCAGCCCAGATACGCAGTATTTT.